This T cell receptor beta chain was retrieved from a study of cytomegalovirus exposure and HLA in healthy donors. 60 Vbeta and 13 Jbeta primers were used in PCR. TCRdb keeps only in-frame clones here, not all; method: immunoSEQ multiplex PCR. The table has 95,000 to 150,000 clones, about 74% seen once. This clone appeared once. This sequence originates from a middle-aged woman in good health and CMV-seropositive. The sequencing input was PBMCs.

CDR3 loop: CAWSGVGLNTEAFF. CDR3 coding DNA: TGTGCCTGGAGTGGGGTCGGGTTGAACACTGAAGCTTTCTTT. The rearrangement joins TRBV30 to TRBJ1-1; unclear D gene. This CDR3 comprises 14 residues. Germline lookup yields CDR1 GTSNPN and CDR2 SVGIG (reference sequence). V was shortened by 1 base and J by 0 bases, with 9 bases between the two germline ends. Drawing the rest from reference TRBV30 and TRBJ1-1, the complete variable domain is SQTIHQWPATLVQPVGSPLSLECTVEGTSNPNLYWYRQAAGRGLQLLFYSVGIGQISSEVPQNLSASRPQDRQFILSSKKLLLSDSGFYLCAWSGVGLNTEAFFGQGTRLTVV.